This T cell receptor beta chain emerged from a study of CD8 T cells in Susac syndrome. Sequencing of TCR beta drew on CD8+ and CD4+ T cells from blood. Relapsing-remitting disease, either stable or active, was present in the multiple sclerosis controls, who were treatment-naive patients. Study-level findings and limits: The study recognized that its TCR sequencing and HLA analysis covered a relatively small number of individuals.

This CDR3 has 15 residues. V dropped 5 bases and J dropped 0 bases, with 14 bases sitting between them. Germline CDR1 is LNHDA and CDR2 is SQIVND (reference sequence). Reverse transcription of roughly 0.5 to 1 ug RNA was performed with random hexamers. The amplification used immunoSEQ multiplex PCR on TCR beta CDR3; it spanned 54 Vbeta and 13 Jbeta. TCRdb independently ran MiXCR on the immunoSEQ multiplex PCR reads; one entry per CDR3 protein. The data show 350,000 to 550,000 distinct CDR3 sequences, more than 80% seen once. Remarks on this clonotype: The antigen is unknown.

The material sequenced was CD8+ T cells from PBMCs. This chain connects TRBV19 to TRBJ2-7; D is perhaps TRBD1 or TRBD2 (5 bases each). The TCR sequence derives from a human donor with multiple sclerosis. The CDR3 sequence is CASSFDGASSYEQYF. The CDR3 nucleotides are TGTGCCAGTAGTTTCGACGGGGCCTCCTCCTACGAGCAGTACTTC.